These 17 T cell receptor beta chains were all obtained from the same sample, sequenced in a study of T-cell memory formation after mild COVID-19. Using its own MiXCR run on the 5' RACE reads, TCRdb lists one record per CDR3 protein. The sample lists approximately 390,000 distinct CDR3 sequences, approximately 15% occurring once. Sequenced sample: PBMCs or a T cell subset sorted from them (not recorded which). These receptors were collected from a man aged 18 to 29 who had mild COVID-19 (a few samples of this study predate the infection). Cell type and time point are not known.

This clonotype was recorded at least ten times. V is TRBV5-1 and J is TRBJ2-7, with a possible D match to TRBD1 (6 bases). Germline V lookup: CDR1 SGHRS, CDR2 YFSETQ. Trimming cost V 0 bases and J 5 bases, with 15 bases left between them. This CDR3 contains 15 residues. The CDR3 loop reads CASSLEGVEGHEQYF. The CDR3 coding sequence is TGCGCCAGCAGCTTGGAGGGGGTAGAGGGCCACGAGCAGTACTTC.

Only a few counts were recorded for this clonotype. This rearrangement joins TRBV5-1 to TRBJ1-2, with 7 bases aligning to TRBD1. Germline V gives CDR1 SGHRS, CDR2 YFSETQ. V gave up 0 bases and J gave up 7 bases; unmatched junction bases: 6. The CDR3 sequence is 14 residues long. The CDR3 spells CASSLGDSSRGYTF. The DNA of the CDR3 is TGCGCCAGCAGCTTGGGGGACAGCTCGCGTGGCTACACCTTC.

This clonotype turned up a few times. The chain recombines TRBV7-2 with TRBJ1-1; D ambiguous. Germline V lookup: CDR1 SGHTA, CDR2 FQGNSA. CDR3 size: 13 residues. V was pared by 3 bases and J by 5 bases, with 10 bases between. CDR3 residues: CASSFDQGTEAFF. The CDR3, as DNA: TGTGCCAGCAGCTTTGATCAAGGGACTGAAGCTTTCTTT.

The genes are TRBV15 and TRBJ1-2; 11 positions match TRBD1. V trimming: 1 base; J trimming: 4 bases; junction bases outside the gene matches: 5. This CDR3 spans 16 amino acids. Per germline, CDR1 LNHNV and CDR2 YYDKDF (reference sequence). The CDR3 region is CATSRGLDRGLYGYTF. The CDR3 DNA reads TGTGCCACCAGCAGAGGGTTGGACAGGGGGCTCTATGGCTACACCTTC. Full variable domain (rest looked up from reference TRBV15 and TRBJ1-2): DAMVIQNPRYQVTQFGKPVTLSCSQTLNHNVMYWYQQKSSQAPKLLFHYYDKDFNNEADTPDNFQSRRPNTSFCFLDIRSPGLGDTAMYLCATSRGLDRGLYGYTFGSGTRLTVV.

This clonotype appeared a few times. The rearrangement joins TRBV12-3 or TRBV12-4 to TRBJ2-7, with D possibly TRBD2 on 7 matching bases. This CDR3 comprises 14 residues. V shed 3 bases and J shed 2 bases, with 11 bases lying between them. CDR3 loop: CASSFRGGAYEQYF. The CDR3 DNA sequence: TGTGCCAGCAGTTTTCGAGGGGGGGCCTACGAGCAGTACTTC.

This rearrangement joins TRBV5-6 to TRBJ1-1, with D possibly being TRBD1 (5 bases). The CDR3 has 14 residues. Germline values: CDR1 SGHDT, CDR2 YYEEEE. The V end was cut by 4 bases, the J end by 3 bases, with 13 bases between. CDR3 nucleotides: TGTGCCAGCAGCCCGGGGACGCGCGACACTGAAGCTTTCTTT. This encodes CASSPGTRDTEAFF. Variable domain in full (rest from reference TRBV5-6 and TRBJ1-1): DAGVTQSPTHLIKTRGQQVTLRCSPKSGHDTVSWYQQALGQGPQFIFQYYEEEERQRGNFPDRFSGHQFPNYSSELNVNALLLGDSALYLCASSPGTRDTEAFFGQGTRLTVV.

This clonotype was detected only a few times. In DNA form, the CDR3 reads TGCGCCAGCAGCCACACCACATCGTCCCAAGAGACCCAGTACTTC. This sequence encodes CASSHTTSSQETQYF. The chain carries TRBV4-3 and TRBJ2-5; the D is unclear. Germline CDR1 is LGHNA and CDR2 is YSLEER. V was shortened by 3 bases and J by 1 base, with 12 bases between the two germline ends. This CDR3 has 15 residues.

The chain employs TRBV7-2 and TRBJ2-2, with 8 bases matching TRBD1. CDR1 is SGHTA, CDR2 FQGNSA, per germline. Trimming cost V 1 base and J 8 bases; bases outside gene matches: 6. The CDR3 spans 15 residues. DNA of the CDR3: TGTGCCAGCAGCTTAGGAAGACAGGGGCAAGGGGAGCTGTTTTTT. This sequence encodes CASSLGRQGQGELFF.

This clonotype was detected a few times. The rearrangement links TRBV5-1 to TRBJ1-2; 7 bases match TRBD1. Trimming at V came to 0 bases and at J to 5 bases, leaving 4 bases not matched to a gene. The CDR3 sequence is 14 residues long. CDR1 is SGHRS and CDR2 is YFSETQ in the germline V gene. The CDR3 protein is CASSLEGAAYGYTF. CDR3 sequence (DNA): TGCGCCAGCAGCTTGGAGGGGGCGGCGTATGGCTACACCTTC. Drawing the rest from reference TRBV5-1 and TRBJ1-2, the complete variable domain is KAGVTQTPRYLIKTRGQQVTLSCSPISGHRSVSWYQQTPGQGLQFLFEYFSETQRNKGNFPGRFSGRQFSNSRSEMNVSTLELGDSALYLCASSLEGAAYGYTFGSGTRLTVV.

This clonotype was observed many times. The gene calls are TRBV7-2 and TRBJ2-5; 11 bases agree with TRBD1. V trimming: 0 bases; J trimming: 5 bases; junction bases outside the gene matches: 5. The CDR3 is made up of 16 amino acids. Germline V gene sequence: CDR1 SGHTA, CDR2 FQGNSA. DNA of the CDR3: TGTGCCAGCAGCTTAGCGTGGACAGGGGGCTTGGAGACCCAGTACTTC. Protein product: CASSLAWTGGLETQYF.

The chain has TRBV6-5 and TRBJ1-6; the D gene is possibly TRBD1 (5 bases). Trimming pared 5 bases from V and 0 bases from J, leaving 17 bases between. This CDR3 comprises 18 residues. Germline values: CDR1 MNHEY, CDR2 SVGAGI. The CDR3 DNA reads TGTGCCAGCAGTAACTATCCTGGGGGGAGCTCCTATAATTCACCCCTCCACTTT. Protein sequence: CASSNYPGGSSYNSPLHF.

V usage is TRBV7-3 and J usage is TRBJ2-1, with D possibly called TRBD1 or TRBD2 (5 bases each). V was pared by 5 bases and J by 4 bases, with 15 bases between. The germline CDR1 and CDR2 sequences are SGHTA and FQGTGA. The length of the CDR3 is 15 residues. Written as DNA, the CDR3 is TGTGCCAGCAGCCCAAGACGGGACGTATACAATGAGCAGTTCTTC. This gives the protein CASSPRRDVYNEQFF.

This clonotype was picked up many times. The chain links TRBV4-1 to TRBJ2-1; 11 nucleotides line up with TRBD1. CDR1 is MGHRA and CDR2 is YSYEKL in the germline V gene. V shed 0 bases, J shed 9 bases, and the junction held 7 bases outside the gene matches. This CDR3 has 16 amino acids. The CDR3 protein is CASSQDRVGTGGEQFF. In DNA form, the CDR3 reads TGCGCCAGCAGCCAAGATAGGGTTGGGACAGGGGGTGAGCAGTTCTTC.

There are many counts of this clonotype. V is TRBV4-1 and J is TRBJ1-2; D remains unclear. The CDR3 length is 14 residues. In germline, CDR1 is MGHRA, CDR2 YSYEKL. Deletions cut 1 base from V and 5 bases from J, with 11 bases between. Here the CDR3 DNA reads TGCGCCAGCAGCCAAGTAAGGACGGGTTATGGCTACACCTTC. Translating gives CASSQVRTGYGYTF.

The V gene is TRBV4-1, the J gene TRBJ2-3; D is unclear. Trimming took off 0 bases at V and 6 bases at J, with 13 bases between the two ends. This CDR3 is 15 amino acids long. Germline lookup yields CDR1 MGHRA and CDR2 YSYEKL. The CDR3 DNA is TGCGCCAGCAGCCAAGATGACCCACAGCGCGATACGCAGTATTTT. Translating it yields CASSQDDPQRDTQYF.

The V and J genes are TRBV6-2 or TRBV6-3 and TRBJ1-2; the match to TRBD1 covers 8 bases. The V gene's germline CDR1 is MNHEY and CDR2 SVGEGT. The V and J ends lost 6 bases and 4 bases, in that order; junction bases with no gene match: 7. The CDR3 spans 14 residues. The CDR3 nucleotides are TGTGCCAGCAGGTCGACAGGGGAGGGCTATGGCTACACCTTC. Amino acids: CASRSTGEGYGYTF.

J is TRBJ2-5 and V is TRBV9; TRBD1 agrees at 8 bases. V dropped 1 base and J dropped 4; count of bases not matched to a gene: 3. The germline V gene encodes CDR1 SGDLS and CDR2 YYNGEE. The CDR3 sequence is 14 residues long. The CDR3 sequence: CASSVWGTGETQYF. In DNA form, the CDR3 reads TGTGCCAGCAGCGTATGGGGGACAGGAGAGACCCAGTACTTC.